The 32 T cell receptor beta chains in this list originate from one sample, sequenced in a study of blood T cells in healthy people across ages. With a J-beta primer mix and a sample-barcoded 5' primer, a second PCR ran about 7 to 12 cycles. TCRdb passed the 5' RACE reads through MiXCR, listing each CDR3 protein once. The table lists 1.5 million to 2 million distinct CDR3 sequences, approximately 30% of them singletons, with about 7.7% in the top ten. The sample taken for sequencing was blood. These receptors all come from a woman aged 30 to 39 in good health.

With respect to this clonotype: Sequence at one end of the junction differs from germline and may be a read error. The rearrangement uses TRBV7-9 and TRBJ2-3, with D unresolved. The CDR3 is 16 residues long. Germline CDR1 SEHNR, CDR2 FQNEAQ (reference sequence). DNA of the CDR3: TGTTCCAGCAGCCTCCTAGGTACATCCTTCACAGATACGCAGTATTTT. It specifies CSSSLLGTSFTDTQYF.

This clonotype was observed at least ten times. The V gene is TRBV28, the J gene TRBJ2-7; 13 nucleotides agree with TRBD2. V trimming: 4 bases; J trimming: 7 bases; junction bases outside the gene matches: 10. The CDR3 runs 16 residues. Germline CDR1 reads MDHEN; CDR2 reads SYDVKM. CDR3 sequence (DNA): TGTGCCAGCAGTTCGCCCGGACTAGCGGGAGTGGATGAGCAGTACTTC. Protein sequence: CASSSPGLAGVDEQYF.

As concerns this clonotype: A much larger clone lies a single base off, so this may be a read error. This chain links TRBV28 with TRBJ2-7, with TRBD2 matching over 7 bases. Per germline, CDR1 MDHEN and CDR2 SYDVKM. This CDR3 has 14 amino acids. Trimming at V came to 10 bases and at J to 2 bases, leaving 11 bases not matched to a gene. The CDR3 region has the DNA TGTGCCACCATACCGGGAGGCAGCACCTACGAGCAGTACTTC. This encodes CATIPGGSTYEQYF.

The chain joins TRBV20-1 to TRBJ2-7, with 7 bases matching TRBD2. The CDR3 totals 14 residues. Germline CDR1 is DFQATT and CDR2 is SNEGSKA (reference sequence). With V trimmed by 0 bases and J by 5 bases, 7 bases remained unmatched. DNA for the CDR3: TGCAGTGCTAGAGATCACGGGAGGATGGACGAGCAGTACTTC. It specifies CSARDHGRMDEQYF.

The V gene is TRBV20-1, the J gene TRBJ2-1; perhaps TRBD1 as D (5 bases). CDR3 length: 14 amino acids. CDR1 is DFQATT and CDR2 is SNEGSKA in the germline V gene (reference sequence). The V end lost 2 bases, the J end lost 5 bases, and 13 bases lay between the germline ends. The CDR3 loop is CSARLPTEDNEQFF. The CDR3 DNA reads as TGCAGTGCTAGATTACCGACAGAAGACAATGAGCAGTTCTTC.

The chain links TRBV20-1 to TRBJ2-2, with a possible D match to TRBD1 (6 bases). Germline V lookup: CDR1 DFQATT, CDR2 SNEGSKA (reference sequence). The CDR3 loop spans 13 amino acids. Trimming shortened V by 5 bases and J by 3 bases, and 10 bases separated the two germline ends. The CDR3 here is CSAGPGDTGELFF. CDR3 DNA: TGCAGTGCTGGACCAGGGGACACCGGGGAGCTGTTTTTT.

This sequence joins TRBV20-1 and TRBJ1-3; 9 nucleotides match TRBD1. V shed 1 base, J shed 1 base, and the junction held 5 bases outside the gene matches. The germline CDR1 and CDR2 sequences are DFQATT and SNEGSKA (reference sequence). The CDR3 contains 16 residues. The DNA of the CDR3 is TGCAGTGCTAGAGCCAACAGGGGGCTTTCTGGAAACACCATATATTTT. This translates into CSARANRGLSGNTIYF.

This clonotype occurred a few times. The chain carries TRBV7-9 and TRBJ2-6; D remains unclear. Germline CDR1 is SEHNR and CDR2 is FQNEAQ (reference sequence). This CDR3 is 15 amino acids long. V gave up 5 bases and J gave up 0 bases, with 8 bases separating them. Here the CDR3 reads CASSEVNSGANVLTF. The DNA of the CDR3 is TGTGCCAGCAGCGAGGTTAACTCTGGGGCCAACGTCCTGACTTTC.

The chain uses TRBV3-1 and TRBJ1-1, with D unresolved. V lost 5 bases to trimming and J lost 0 bases, with 7 bases between them. Germline CDR1 reads LGHDT; CDR2 reads YNNKEL (reference sequence). This CDR3 contains 13 residues. The CDR3 loop reads CASSAVVNTEAFF. The CDR3 DNA is TGTGCCAGCAGCGCCGTTGTGAACACTGAAGCTTTCTTT. The full variable domain, completed using reference TRBV3-1 and TRBJ1-1, is DTAVSQTPKYLVTQMGNDKSIKCEQNLGHDTMYWYKQDSKKFLKIMFSYNNKELIINETVPNRFSPKSPDKAHLNLHINSLELGDSAVYFCASSAVVNTEAFFGQGTRLTVV.

The rearrangement uses TRBV2 and TRBJ2-3; D is ambiguous. With 4 bases removed from V and 0 bases from J, the gap between germline ends came to 11 bases. Germline CDR1 SNHLY, CDR2 FYNNEI. The CDR3 covers 15 residues. CDR3 in amino acids: CASSAYKSSTDTQYF. CDR3 bases: TGTGCCAGCAGTGCATACAAATCTAGCACAGATACGCAGTATTTT.

This clonotype was detected many times. The V call is TRBV7-9, the J call TRBJ2-7; unclear D gene. There are 16 residues in the CDR3. Germline lookup yields CDR1 SEHNR and CDR2 FQNEAQ (reference sequence). The V end was cut by 3 bases, the J end by 6 bases, with 21 bases between. This CDR3 reads CASSFSPPLVPLEQYF. In DNA form, the CDR3 reads TGTGCCAGCAGCTTTAGTCCTCCCCTAGTCCCTCTCGAGCAGTACTTC.

This clonotype was seen many times. V usage is TRBV29-1 and J usage is TRBJ2-5; D gene unclear. Germline V CDR1 and CDR2: SQVTM, ANQGSEA. V dropped 4 bases and J dropped 4 bases, with 13 bases sitting between them. This CDR3 has 13 residues. This CDR3 reads CSVGVDFGETQYF. Written as DNA, the CDR3 is TGCAGCGTTGGTGTAGACTTCGGAGAGACCCAGTACTTC.

This clonotype came up a few times. The chain couples TRBV30 to TRBJ2-5; 9 bases line up with TRBD2. CDR1 GTSNPN and CDR2 SVGIG come from the germline V gene (reference sequence). V trimming: 3 bases; J trimming: 4 bases; junction bases outside the gene matches: 6. The CDR3 has 14 amino acids. CDR3 DNA: TGTGCCTGGAGCGCGATGACTAGCGGAGAGACCCAGTACTTC. Translated: CAWSAMTSGETQYF.

This clonotype appeared many times. The genes are TRBV18 and TRBJ2-7, with D perhaps TRBD2 (5 bases). The CDR3 is made up of 15 amino acids. Deletions cut 6 bases from V and 0 bases from J, with 15 bases between. CDR1 is KGHSH, CDR2 LQKENI, per germline. CDR3 protein: CASSPERVGSYEQYF. The CDR3 DNA reads as TGTGCCAGCTCCCCAGAGAGGGTAGGCTCCTACGAGCAGTACTTC.

In its sample, this clonotype was seen a few times. The chain is built from TRBV4-3 and TRBJ2-1; possible D gene TRBD2, 6 bases. The CDR3 is 14 residues long. Germline-derived CDR1 and CDR2 are LGHNA and YSLEER. V shed 4 bases and J shed 8 bases, with 15 bases lying between them. The CDR3 is CASSLAGWADEQFF. DNA of the CDR3: TGCGCCAGCAGCCTCGCGGGGTGGGCGGATGAGCAGTTCTTC.

The count of this clonotype is one. This may arise from a read error, as a much more abundant clone is one base away. V and J are TRBV10-2 and TRBJ2-7; D may match TRBD1 or TRBD2 (5 bases each). This CDR3 has 13 amino acids. Germline assignment: CDR1 WSHSY and CDR2 SAAADI. Trimming removed 3 bases at V and 2 bases at J, with 8 bases between. This chain's CDR3 is CASSDEGPYEQYF. For the CDR3, the DNA is TGCGCCAGCAGTGACGAGGGACCCTACGAGCAGTACTTC.

This clonotype has just a few counts. The rearrangement links TRBV5-1 to TRBJ1-1; 9 nucleotides match TRBD1. V lost 3 bases, J lost 1 base, and 4 bases stayed unmatched. CDR1 SGHRS and CDR2 YFSETQ come from the germline V gene. The CDR3 consists of 15 residues. CDR3 sequence: CASSSDRGENTEAFF. The CDR3 DNA sequence: TGCGCCAGCAGCTCGGACAGGGGTGAGAACACTGAAGCTTTCTTT.

CDR3 DNA sequence: TGTGCCACCAGCAGAGAGATAAGCGAGACCCAGTACTTC. Translation gives CATSREISETQYF. V and J are TRBV15 and TRBJ2-5; D remains unclear. Germline CDR1 is LNHNV and CDR2 is YYDKDF (reference sequence). CDR3 length: 13 amino acids. V lost 0 bases to trimming and J lost 5 bases, with 7 bases between them.

Ten or more counts support this clonotype. The DNA for the CDR3 is TGCAGCGTCCCAAGTGGGGATACGCAGTATTTT. As protein: CSVPSGDTQYF. This chain uses TRBV29-1 with TRBJ2-3; D unclear. V was pared by 6 bases and J by 6 bases, with 10 bases between. Per the germline V gene, CDR1 is SQVTM and CDR2 is ANQGSEA. The CDR3 totals 11 residues.

Details on this clonotype: A much bigger clone sits one base away, suggesting this may be a read error. The chain links TRBV7-6 to TRBJ2-7, with a tentative D call TRBD2 (5 bases). This CDR3 comprises 15 residues. Germline V CDR1 and CDR2: SGHVS, FNYEAQ. The CDR3 sequence is CVSSWAFGVSYEQYF. CDR3 nucleotide sequence: TGTGTCAGCAGCTGGGCCTTCGGGGTTTCCTACGAGCAGTACTTC.

This clonotype was seen a few times. V and J are TRBV7-2 and TRBJ2-7; TRBD2 agrees at 13 bases. CDR3 length: 18 residues. V trimming: 5 bases; J trimming: 0 bases; junction bases outside the gene matches: 10. CDR1 is SGHTA, CDR2 FQGNSA, per germline. The CDR3 is CASSVTGTSGASSYEQYF. In nucleotides, the CDR3 is TGTGCCAGCAGCGTAACCGGGACTAGCGGGGCTAGCTCCTACGAGCAGTACTTC.

A single count supports this clonotype. This chain connects TRBV10-3 to TRBJ2-5; D gene uncertain. The germline V gene has CDR1 ENHRY and CDR2 SYGVKD. V lost 6 bases and J lost 5, with 13 bases in between. This CDR3 is built from 13 residues. The CDR3 DNA is TGTGCCATCAGCCCCTTCCCGGGCGAGACCCAGTACTTC. It codes for CAISPFPGETQYF.

This clonotype was picked up one time. Being one base from a much bigger clone, this may be a read error. The gene calls are TRBV12-5 and TRBJ2-7; tentatively, D is TRBD1 or TRBD2 (6 bases each). This CDR3 is built from 13 residues. CDR1 and CDR2 (germline): LGHNT, FRNRAP. V lost 9 bases and J lost 3, with 15 bases in between. The CDR3 DNA reads TGTGCTAGCGCTGGGGGGCCGAGCTACGAGCAGTACTTC. Amino acids: CASAGGPSYEQYF.

The V gene is TRBV28, the J gene TRBJ2-1, with D possibly matching TRBD1 (5 bases). The J call may not be correct, given that the DNA end is closer to TRBJ2-7. Per germline, CDR1 MDHEN and CDR2 SYDVKM. This CDR3 region has 12 residues. The CDR3 sequence is CASIGAPYEQYF. CDR3 bases: TGTGCCAGCATTGGGGCCCCCTACGAGCAGTACTTC.

The rearrangement joins TRBV12-3 or TRBV12-4 to TRBJ1-2, with a tentative D call TRBD1 (5 bases). Deletions cut 5 bases from V and 2 bases from J, with 18 bases between. This CDR3 has 16 residues. The CDR3 region is CASSPQLAGPNYGYTF. CDR3 DNA sequence: TGTGCCAGCAGTCCCCAGCTAGCGGGGCCCAACTATGGCTACACCTTC.

This clonotype was observed a few times. Compared with germline, one end of the junction differs, possibly owing to a read error. V gene TRBV12-3 or TRBV12-4 combines with J gene TRBJ2-5; D remains ambiguous. CDR3 length: 14 amino acids. The DNA of the CDR3 is TGTGCCAGCCGATCCGGACGCCGACAAGAGGCCCAGTACTTC. This gives the protein CASRSGRRQEAQYF.

The V gene is TRBV20-1, the J gene TRBJ1-2, with no clear D. Trimming removed 6 bases from V and 4 bases from J, with 15 bases in between. The germline CDR1 and CDR2 sequences are DFQATT and SNEGSKA (reference sequence). The CDR3 is 13 residues long. The CDR3 sequence is CSARRQSSYGYTF. DNA of the CDR3: TGCAGTGCCAGGAGGCAGTCAAGCTATGGCTACACCTTC.

The chain employs TRBV27 and TRBJ2-5; D is ambiguous. The CDR3 is 15 amino acids. The V and J ends lost 0 bases and 2 bases respectively, with 10 bases between them. CDR1 and CDR2 (germline): MNHEY, SMNVEV (reference sequence). Written as DNA, the CDR3 is TGTGCCAGCAGTTTATCATGGGGTAGACAAGAGACCCAGTACTTC. This sequence encodes CASSLSWGRQETQYF.

The chain recombines TRBV20-1 with TRBJ2-5, with D perhaps assigned TRBD1 or TRBD2 (6 bases each). Germline V CDR1 and CDR2: DFQATT, SNEGSKA (reference sequence). This CDR3 spans 14 amino acids. The ends were cut back, 1 base at V and 4 bases at J, with 13 bases in the middle. CDR3 in amino acids: CSARAGGGIETQYF. In nucleotides, the CDR3 is TGCAGTGCTAGAGCCGGGGGCGGGATAGAGACCCAGTACTTC.

This clonotype was seen more than once but under ten times. A much larger clone differs from this one at a single base, so this may be a read error. This chain uses TRBV10-3 with TRBJ2-5; D unclear. There are 12 residues in the CDR3. From germline, CDR1 is ENHRY and CDR2 SYGVKD. DNA of the CDR3: TGTGCCAGCACTTCTACCCAAGGGACCCAGTACTTC. As protein: CASTSTQGTQYF.

This clonotype was seen a handful of times. The chain combines TRBV20-1 with TRBJ2-1, with TRBD2 matching over 9 bases. V shed 3 bases, J shed 0 bases, and the junction held 6 bases outside the gene matches. From germline, CDR1 is DFQATT and CDR2 SNEGSKA (reference sequence). CDR3 length equals 16 residues. Here the CDR3 reads CSARASGISSYNEQFF. Written as DNA, the CDR3 is TGCAGTGCTAGGGCTAGCGGGATCAGCTCCTACAATGAGCAGTTCTTC.

The sample holds a few counts of this clonotype. CDR3 sequence: CSATTGRGVYEQFF. The CDR3 DNA reads as TGCAGTGCTACGACAGGGCGCGGAGTATACGAGCAGTTCTTC. The chain carries TRBV20-1 and TRBJ2-1; 7 nucleotides match TRBD1. CDR1 and CDR2 (germline): DFQATT, SNEGSKA (reference sequence). V gave up 4 bases and J gave up 10 bases; unmatched junction bases: 13. The CDR3 runs to 14 residues.